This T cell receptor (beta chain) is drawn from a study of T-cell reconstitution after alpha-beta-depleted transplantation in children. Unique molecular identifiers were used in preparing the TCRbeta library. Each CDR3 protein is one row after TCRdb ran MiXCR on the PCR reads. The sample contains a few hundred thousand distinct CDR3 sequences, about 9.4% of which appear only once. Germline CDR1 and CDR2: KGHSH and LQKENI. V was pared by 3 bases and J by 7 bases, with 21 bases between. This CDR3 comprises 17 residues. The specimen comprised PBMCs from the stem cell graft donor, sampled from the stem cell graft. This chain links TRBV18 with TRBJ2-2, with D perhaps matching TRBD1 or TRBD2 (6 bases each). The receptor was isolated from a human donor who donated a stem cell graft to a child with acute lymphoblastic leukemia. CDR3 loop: CASSPGSGGVFVGELFF. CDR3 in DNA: TGTGCCAGCTCACCGGGTTCCGGGGGCGTGTTCGTCGGGGAGCTGTTTTTT.